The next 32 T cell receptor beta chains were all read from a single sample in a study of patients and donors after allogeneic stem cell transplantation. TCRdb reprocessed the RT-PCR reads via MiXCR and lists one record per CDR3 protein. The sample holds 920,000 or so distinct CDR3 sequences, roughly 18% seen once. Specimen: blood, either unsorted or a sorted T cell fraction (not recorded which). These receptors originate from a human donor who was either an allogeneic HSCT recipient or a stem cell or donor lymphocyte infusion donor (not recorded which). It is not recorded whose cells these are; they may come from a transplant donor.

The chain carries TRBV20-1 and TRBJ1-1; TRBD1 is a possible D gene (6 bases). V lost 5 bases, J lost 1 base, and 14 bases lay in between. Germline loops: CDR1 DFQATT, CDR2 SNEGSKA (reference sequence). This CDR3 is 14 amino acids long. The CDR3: CSAGGALGNTEAFF. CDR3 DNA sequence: TGCAGTGCTGGGGGGGCCCTCGGGAACACTGAAGCTTTCTTT.

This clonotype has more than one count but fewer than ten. For the CDR3, the DNA is TGTGCCAGCAGTGCCGGGACTTACACCGGGGAGCTGTTTTTT. Its translation: CASSAGTYTGELFF. The chain carries TRBV6-1 and TRBJ2-2, with D possibly TRBD2 on 6 matching bases. The germline V and J ends were trimmed by 4 bases and 3 bases, with 9 bases remaining between them. This CDR3 is 14 amino acids long. The germline CDR1 and CDR2 sequences are MNHNS and SASEGT.

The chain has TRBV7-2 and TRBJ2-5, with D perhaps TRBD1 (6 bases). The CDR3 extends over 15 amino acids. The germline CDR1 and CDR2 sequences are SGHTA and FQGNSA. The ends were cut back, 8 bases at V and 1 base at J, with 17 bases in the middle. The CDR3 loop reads CASGTRGRTQETQYF. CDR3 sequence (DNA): TGTGCCAGCGGGACAAGGGGCAGAACCCAAGAGACCCAGTACTTC.

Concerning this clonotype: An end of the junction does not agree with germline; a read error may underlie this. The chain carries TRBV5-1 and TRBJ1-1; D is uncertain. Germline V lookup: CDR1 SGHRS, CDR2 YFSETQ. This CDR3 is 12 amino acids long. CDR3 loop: CANSLERAEAFF. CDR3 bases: TGCGCCAACAGCTTGGAACGAGCTGAAGCTTTCTTT.

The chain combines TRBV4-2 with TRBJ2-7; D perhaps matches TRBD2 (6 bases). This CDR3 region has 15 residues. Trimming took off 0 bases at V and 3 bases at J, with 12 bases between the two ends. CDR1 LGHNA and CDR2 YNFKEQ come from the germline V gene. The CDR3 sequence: CASSQEGGISYEQYF. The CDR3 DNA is TGTGCCAGCAGCCAAGAAGGCGGGATTAGCTACGAGCAGTACTTC.

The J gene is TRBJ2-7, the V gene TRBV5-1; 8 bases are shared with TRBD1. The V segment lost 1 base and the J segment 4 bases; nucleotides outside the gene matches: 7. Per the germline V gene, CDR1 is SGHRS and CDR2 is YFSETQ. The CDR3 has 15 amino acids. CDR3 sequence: CASSLIYRGVYEQYF. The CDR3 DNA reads TGCGCCAGCAGCTTGATATACAGGGGGGTTTACGAGCAGTACTTC. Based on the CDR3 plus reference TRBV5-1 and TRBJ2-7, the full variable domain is KAGVTQTPRYLIKTRGQQVTLSCSPISGHRSVSWYQQTPGQGLQFLFEYFSETQRNKGNFPGRFSGRQFSNSRSEMNVSTLELGDSALYLCASSLIYRGVYEQYFGPGTRLTVT.

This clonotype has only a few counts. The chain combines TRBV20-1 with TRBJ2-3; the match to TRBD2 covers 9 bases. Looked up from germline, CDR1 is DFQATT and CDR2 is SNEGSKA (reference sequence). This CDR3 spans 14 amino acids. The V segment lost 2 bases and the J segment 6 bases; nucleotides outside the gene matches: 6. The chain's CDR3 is CSARKREARDTQYF. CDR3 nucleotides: TGCAGTGCTAGAAAGCGGGAGGCGAGGGATACGCAGTATTTT.

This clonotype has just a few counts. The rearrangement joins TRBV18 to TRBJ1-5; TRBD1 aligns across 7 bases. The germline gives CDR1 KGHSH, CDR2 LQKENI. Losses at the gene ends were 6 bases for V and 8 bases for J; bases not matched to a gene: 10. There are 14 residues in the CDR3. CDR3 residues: CASSLTGRGEPQHF. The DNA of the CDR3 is TGTGCCAGCTCCTTGACAGGGAGAGGGGAGCCCCAGCATTTT.

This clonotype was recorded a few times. The CDR3 protein is CATSDFRQGAYNEQFF. The CDR3 coding sequence is TGTGCCACCAGTGATTTTCGGCAGGGGGCCTACAATGAGCAGTTCTTC. The genes are TRBV24-1 and TRBJ2-1; 7 bases map to TRBD1. Trimming removed 1 base from V and 2 bases from J; junction bases left unmatched: 4. Germline CDR1 and CDR2: KGHDR and SFDVKD. This CDR3 region has 16 residues.

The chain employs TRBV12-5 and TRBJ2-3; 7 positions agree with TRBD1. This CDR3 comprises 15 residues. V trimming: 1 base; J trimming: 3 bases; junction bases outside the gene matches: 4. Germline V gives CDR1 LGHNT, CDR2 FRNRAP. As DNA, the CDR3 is TGTGCTAGTGGTTTGGCCCTCAGGGGGACAGATACGCAGTATTTT. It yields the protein CASGLALRGTDTQYF.

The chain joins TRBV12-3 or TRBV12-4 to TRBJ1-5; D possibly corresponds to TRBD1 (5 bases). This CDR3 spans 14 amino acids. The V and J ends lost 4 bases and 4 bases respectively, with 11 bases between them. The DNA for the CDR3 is TGTGCCAGCAGTTGTCACGACAGAAATCAGCCCCAGCATTTT. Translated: CASSCHDRNQPQHF.

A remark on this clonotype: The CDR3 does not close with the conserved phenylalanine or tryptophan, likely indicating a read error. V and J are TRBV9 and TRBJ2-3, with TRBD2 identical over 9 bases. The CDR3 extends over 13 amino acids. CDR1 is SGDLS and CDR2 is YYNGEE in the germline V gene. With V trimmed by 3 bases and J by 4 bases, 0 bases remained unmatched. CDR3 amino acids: CASSGGGADTQYS. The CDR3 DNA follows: TGTGCCAGCAGCGGCGGGGGGGCAGATACGCAGTATTCT.

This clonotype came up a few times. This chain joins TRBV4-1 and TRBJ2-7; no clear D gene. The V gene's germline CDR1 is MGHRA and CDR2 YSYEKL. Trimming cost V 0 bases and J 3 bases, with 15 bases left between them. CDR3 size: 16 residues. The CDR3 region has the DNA TGCGCCAGCAGCCAAGATAAGGGTAGCCGTCACTACGAGCAGTACTTC. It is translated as CASSQDKGSRHYEQYF.

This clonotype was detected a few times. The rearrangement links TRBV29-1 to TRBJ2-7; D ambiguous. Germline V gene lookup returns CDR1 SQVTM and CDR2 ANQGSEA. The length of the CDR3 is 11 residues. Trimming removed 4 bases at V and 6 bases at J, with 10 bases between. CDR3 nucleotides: TGCAGCGTTGCCGGCGGAGCCGAGCAGTACTTC. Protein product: CSVAGGAEQYF.

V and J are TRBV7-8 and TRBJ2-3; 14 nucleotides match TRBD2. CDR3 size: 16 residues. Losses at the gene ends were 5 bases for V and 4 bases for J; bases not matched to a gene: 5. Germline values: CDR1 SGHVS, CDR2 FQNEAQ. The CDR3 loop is CASSPGLAGDSDTQYF. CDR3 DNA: TGTGCCAGCAGCCCGGGACTAGCGGGAGACTCAGATACGCAGTATTTT.

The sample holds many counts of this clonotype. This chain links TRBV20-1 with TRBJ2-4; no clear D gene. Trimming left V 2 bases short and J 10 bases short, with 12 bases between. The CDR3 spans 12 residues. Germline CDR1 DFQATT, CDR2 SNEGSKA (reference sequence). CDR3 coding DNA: TGCAGTGCTAGACCCTTAGAGAGGATTCAGTACTTC. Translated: CSARPLERIQYF.

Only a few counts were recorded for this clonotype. CDR3 sequence reads: CASSLRQGINSPLHF. Here the CDR3 DNA reads TGTGCCAGCAGCCTCCGACAGGGGATTAATTCACCCCTCCACTTT. J is TRBJ1-6 and V is TRBV7-2, with 8 bases that match TRBD1. Germline CDR1 is SGHTA and CDR2 is FQGNSA. The CDR3 is 15 residues long. J gave up 6 bases and V 5 bases, and 6 bases lay outside the gene matches.

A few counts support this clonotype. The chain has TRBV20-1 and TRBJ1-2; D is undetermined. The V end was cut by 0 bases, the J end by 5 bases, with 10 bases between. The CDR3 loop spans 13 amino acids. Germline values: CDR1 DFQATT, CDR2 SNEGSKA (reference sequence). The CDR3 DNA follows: TGCAGTGCTAGAGATGGCCGACCGTATGGCTACACCTTC. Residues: CSARDGRPYGYTF.

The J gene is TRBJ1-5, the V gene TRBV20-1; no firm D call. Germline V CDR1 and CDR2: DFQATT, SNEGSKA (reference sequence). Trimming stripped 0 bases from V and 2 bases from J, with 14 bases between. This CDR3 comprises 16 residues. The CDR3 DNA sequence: TGCAGTGCTAGAGATGGGTCGGGAAAGGGCAATCAGCCCCAGCATTTT. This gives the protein CSARDGSGKGNQPQHF.

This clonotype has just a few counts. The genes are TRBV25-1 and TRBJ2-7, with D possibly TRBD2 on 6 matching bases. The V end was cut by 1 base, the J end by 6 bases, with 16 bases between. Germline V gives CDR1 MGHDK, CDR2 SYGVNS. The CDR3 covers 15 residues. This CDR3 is CASSEWGDWAGEQYF. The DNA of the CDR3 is TGTGCCAGCAGTGAATGGGGGGACTGGGCCGGCGAGCAGTACTTC.

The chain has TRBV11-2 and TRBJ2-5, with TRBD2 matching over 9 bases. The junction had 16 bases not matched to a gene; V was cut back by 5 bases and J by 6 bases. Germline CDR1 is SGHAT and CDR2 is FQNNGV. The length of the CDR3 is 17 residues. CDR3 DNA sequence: TGTGCCAGCAGCCAAAGCCCGGGACTAGCAGTCTCGAAGACCCAGTACTTC. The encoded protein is CASSQSPGLAVSKTQYF.

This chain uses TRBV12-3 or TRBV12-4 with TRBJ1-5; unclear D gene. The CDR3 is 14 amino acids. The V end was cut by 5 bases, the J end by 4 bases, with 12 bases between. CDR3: CASSVGRQNQPQHF. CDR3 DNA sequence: TGTGCCAGCAGTGTGGGCCGACAAAATCAGCCCCAGCATTTT.

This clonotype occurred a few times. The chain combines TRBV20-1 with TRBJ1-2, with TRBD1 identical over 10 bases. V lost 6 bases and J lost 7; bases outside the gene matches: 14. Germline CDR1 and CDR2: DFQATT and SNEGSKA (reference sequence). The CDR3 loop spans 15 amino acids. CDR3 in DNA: TGCAGTGCGAGGACTTCCGGGACAGGGGCTCTTGGCTACACCTTC. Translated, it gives CSARTSGTGALGYTF.

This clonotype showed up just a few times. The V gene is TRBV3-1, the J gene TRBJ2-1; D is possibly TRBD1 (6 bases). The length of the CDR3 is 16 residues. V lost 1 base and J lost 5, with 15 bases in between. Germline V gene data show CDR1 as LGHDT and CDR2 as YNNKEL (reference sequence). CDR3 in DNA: TGTGCCAGCAGCCAAGTGGTCTTGGGGGCGGACAATGAGCAGTTCTTC. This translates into CASSQVVLGADNEQFF.

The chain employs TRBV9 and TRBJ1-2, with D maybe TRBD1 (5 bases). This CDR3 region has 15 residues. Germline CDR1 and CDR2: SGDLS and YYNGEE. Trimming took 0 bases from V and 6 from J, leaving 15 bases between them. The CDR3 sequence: CASSVGKARDHGYTF. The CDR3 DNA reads TGTGCCAGCAGCGTAGGTAAGGCCAGGGACCATGGCTACACCTTC.

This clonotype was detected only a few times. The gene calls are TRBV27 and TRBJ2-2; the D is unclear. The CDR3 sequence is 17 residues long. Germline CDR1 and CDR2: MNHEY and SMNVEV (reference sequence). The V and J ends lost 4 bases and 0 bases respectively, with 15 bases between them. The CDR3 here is CASSSYKSLANTGELFF. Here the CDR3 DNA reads TGTGCCAGCAGTTCTTATAAATCATTGGCGAACACCGGGGAGCTGTTTTTT.

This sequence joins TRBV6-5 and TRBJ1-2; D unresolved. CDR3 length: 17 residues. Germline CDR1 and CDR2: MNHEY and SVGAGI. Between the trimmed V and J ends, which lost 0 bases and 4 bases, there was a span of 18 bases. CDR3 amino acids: CASSYSRQTTRGYGYTF. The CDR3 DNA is TGTGCCAGCAGTTACTCGCGTCAGACGACTCGGGGCTATGGCTACACCTTC.

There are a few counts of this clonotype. The CDR3 loop is CSARGAGGPYEQYF. CDR3 DNA: TGCAGTGCTAGAGGTGCGGGAGGGCCCTACGAGCAGTACTTC. The chain links TRBV20-1 to TRBJ2-7; 9 bases are a match to TRBD2. This CDR3 is built from 14 residues. CDR1 and CDR2 from the germline V gene are DFQATT and SNEGSKA (reference sequence). J gave up 2 bases and V 1 base, and 3 bases lay outside the gene matches.

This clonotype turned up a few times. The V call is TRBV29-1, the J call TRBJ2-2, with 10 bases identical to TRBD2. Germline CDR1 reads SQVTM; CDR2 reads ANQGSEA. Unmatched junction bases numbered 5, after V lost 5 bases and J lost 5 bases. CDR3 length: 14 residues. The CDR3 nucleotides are TGCAGCGTTATAGCGGGAGGAAGTACCGGGGAGCTGTTTTTT. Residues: CSVIAGGSTGELFF.

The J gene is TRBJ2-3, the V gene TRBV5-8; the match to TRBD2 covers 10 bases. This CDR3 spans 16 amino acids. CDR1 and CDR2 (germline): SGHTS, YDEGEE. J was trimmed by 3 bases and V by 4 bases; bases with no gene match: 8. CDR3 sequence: CASSRRTSGATDTQYF. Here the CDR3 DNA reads TGTGCCAGCAGCCGGCGAACTAGCGGGGCGACAGATACGCAGTATTTT.

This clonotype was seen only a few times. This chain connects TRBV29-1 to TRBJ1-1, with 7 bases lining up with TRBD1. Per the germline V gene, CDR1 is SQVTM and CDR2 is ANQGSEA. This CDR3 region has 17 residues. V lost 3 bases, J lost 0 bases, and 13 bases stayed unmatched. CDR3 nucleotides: TGCAGCGTTGATCCCCCGGTGGGACAGAAGATGAACACTGAAGCTTTCTTT. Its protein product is CSVDPPVGQKMNTEAFF.

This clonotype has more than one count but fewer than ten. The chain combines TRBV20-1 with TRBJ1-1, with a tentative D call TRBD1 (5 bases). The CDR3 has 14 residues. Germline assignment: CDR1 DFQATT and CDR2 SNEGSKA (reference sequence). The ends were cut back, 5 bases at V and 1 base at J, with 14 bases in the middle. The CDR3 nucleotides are TGCAGTGCTGAGGGGTGGGGTAAGAACACTGAAGCTTTCTTT. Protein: CSAEGWGKNTEAFF.